The rows below give T cell receptor beta chains drawn from one sample of a study of T-cell memory formation after mild COVID-19. TCRdb recomputed calls from the 5' RACE reads with MiXCR, one row per CDR3 protein. The sample consists of 150,000 to 200,000 distinct CDR3 sequences, about 14% of them appearing once. The material sequenced was PBMCs or a T cell subset sorted from them (not recorded which). The receptors were sampled from an adult woman who had mild COVID-19 (a few samples of this study predate the infection). Cell type and time point are not known. CDR3s include the opening cysteine and the closing phenylalanine or tryptophan. The order of the fields is V gene, D gene, CDR3 protein. The D gene is left open where the match is weak.

TRBV24-1 NA CATRYEQYF
TRBV2 NA CASSEVPYNEQFF
TRBV5-4 NA CASSLVYLTLGYNEQFF
TRBV5-1 TRBD1 CASSFDRADYGYTF
TRBV7-9 TRBD1 CASSRLPGQANYEQYF
TRBV5-4 NA CATGGKGTDTQYF
TRBV12-3/TRBV12-4 NA CASSSDGTKTNEQFF
TRBV2 NA CAISPDSFSYEQYF
TRBV20-1 NA CSARDLGGTSSYEQYF
TRBV4-1 TRBD2 CASSQDLEASGGYEQYF
TRBV6-2/TRBV6-3 NA CASSYLALQETQYF
TRBV11-3 TRBD2 CASSTRLAENYNEQFF
TRBV4-1 TRBD2 CASSQGGLAPETQYF
TRBV29-1 TRBD1 CSAGQGNQPQHF
TRBV6-2/TRBV6-3 NA CASSSPTGNEELFF
TRBV18 TRBD2 CASSSGLAALYEQYF
TRBV7-8 TRBD2 CASSLEGGGHNEQFF
TRBV29-1 NA CSGRDGPYEQYF
TRBV29-1 NA CSVGPSGSTDTQYF
TRBV29-1 TRBD1 CSGRGGLVTEAFF
TRBV3-1 NA CASSLGLSSSYEQYF
TRBV6-6 NA CASRQDSYNEQFF
TRBV12-3/TRBV12-4 NA CASSFGGRTYEQYF
TRBV30 TRBD2 CAWSATSGTQYF
TRBV7-8 NA CASSLGSGIQPQHF
TRBV20-1 NA CSARARPASLYEQYF
TRBV20-1 NA CRGLEGNTEAFF
TRBV24-1 TRBD2 CATSEGYGRASETQYF
TRBV5-1 TRBD1 CASSSPDRAAEAFF
TRBV7-3 TRBD1 CASSLSGTGFLDTQYF
TRBV7-8 NA CASSVRDRRGLHEQFF
TRBV5-1 NA CASSGQGRGATDTQYF
TRBV24-1 NA CAISVVGGELFF
TRBV19 NA CASVNWNEQFF
TRBV4-2 NA CASSHSDDLNIYEQYF
TRBV7-2 TRBD2 CASSLVGQRESLYF
TRBV14 NA CASSPGARGTDTQYF
TRBV12-3/TRBV12-4 NA CASSPGGGEQYF
TRBV7-2 TRBD1 CASQTGGHTPGELFF
TRBV5-1 NA CASGTPGSGANVLTF
TRBV28 NA CASSSGGGGAKNIQYF
TRBV5-1 NA CASSLGRGSNSPLHF
TRBV5-1 TRBD1 CASSTTGGHWEQYF
TRBV7-8 NA CASSFGFGDEQFF
TRBV7-9 NA CASSPVVVPWEQYF
TRBV5-5 NA CASIDPLGRRYNEQFF
TRBV24-1 NA CATSYKEPYNYNEQFF
TRBV7-2 TRBD2 CASRGTSGKETQYF
TRBV7-6 NA CASSLGQVGEQYF
TRBV7-3 NA CASSPSGYYEQYF
TRBV29-1 NA CSVLRGGEQYF
TRBV20-1 NA CSARDTLPDTQYF
TRBV30 NA CAWVEDNNSPLHF
TRBV7-9 NA CASSPLSRDSGANVLTF
TRBV7-6 NA CASSRPYRGNTEAFF